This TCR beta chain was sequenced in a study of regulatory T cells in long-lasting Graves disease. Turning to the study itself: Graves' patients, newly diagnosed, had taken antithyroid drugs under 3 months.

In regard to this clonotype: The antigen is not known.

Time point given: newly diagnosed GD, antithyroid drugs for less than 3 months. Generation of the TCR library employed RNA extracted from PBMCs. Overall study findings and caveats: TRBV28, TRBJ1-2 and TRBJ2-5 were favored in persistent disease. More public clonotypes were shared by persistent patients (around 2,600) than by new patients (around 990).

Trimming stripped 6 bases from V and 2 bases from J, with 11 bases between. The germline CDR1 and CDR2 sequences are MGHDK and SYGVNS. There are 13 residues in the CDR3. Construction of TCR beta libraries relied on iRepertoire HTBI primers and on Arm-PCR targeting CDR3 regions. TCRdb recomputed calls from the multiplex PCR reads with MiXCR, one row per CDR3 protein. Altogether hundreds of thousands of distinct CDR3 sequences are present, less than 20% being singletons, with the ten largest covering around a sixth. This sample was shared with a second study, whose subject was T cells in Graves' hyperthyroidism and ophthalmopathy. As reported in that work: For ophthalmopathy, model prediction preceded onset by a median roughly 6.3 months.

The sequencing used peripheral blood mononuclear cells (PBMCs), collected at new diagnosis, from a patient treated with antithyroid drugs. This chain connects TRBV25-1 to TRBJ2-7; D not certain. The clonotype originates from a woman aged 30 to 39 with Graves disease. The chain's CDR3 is CASRRTAAYEQYF. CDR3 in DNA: TGTGCCAGCAGAAGGACCGCGGCCTACGAGCAGTACTTC.